This T cell receptor (beta chain) was found in a study of identical twins. General study results and limits: Models underpredicted monozygotic twin sharing of out-of-frame TCR alpha.

TCRdb re-called the 5' RACE reads through MiXCR, storing one row per CDR3 protein. In the table there are 600,000 to 850,000 distinct CDR3 sequences, about 20% of which are singletons. This clonotype was seen a few times. The target antigen is unknown. The CDR3 loop spans 14 amino acids. With 7 bases clipped from V and 7 bases from J, the junction kept 10 bases outside the gene matches. This sample was shared with a second study, whose subject was T cells expressing NK-cell markers.

Source material: PBMCs. This TCR derives from a woman younger than 30 in good health. The V gene is TRBV12-3 or TRBV12-4, the J gene TRBJ1-5, with TRBD1 identical over 7 bases. The CDR3 DNA is TGTGCCAGCATCCAGGGGGGGGCTGGGCAGCCCCAGCATTTT. Translation: CASIQGGAGQPQHF.